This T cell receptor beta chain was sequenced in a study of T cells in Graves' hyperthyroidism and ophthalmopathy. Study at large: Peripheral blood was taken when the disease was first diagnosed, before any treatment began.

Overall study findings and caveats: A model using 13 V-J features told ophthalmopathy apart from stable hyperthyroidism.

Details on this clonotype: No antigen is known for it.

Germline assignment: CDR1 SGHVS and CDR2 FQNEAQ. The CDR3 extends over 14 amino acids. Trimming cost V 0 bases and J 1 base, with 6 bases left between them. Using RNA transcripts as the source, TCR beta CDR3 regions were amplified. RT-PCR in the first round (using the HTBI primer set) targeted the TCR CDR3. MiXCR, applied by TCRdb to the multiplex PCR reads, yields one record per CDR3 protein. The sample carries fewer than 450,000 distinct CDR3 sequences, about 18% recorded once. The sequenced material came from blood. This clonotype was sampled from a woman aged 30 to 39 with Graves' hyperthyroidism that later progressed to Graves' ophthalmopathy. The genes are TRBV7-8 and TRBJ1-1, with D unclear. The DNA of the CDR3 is TGTGCCAGCAGCTTAGCTCCGGAGAACACTGAAGCTTTCTTT. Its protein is CASSLAPENTEAFF.